This is a list of T cell receptor beta chains from one sample in a study of blood T cell repertoires in COVID-19. TCRdb's table, derived via immunoSEQ multiplex PCR, lists solely in-frame clones and lacks some. The table records roughly 160,000 clones, more than 70% of them present only once. The sample was peripheral blood. The receptors stem from a middle-aged man with active or convalescent COVID-19. Both conserved end residues are part of each CDR3. Each record gives: D gene, clone size, J gene, V gene, CDR3 protein, CDR3 DNA. D genes are given only for firm matches. Clone size is given for some rows only: seen once, a few or many times, or a class if the clone is expanded.

d_gene: .
abundance: .
j_gene: TRBJ1-3
v_gene: TRBV18
CDR3aa: CASSPPTAGNTIYF
CDR3nt: TGTGCCAGCTCACCACCCACAGCTGGAAACACCATATATTTT

d_gene: .
abundance: .
j_gene: TRBJ1-1
v_gene: TRBV2
CDR3aa: CASSTAMNTEAFF
CDR3nt: TGTGCCAGCAGCACAGCAATGAACACTGAAGCTTTCTTT

d_gene: .
abundance: .
j_gene: TRBJ2-7
v_gene: TRBV24-1
CDR3aa: CATSALGAPQYF
CDR3nt: TGTGCCACCAGTGCCCTGGGGGCTCCGCAGTACTTC

d_gene: TRBD2
abundance: .
j_gene: TRBJ2-7
v_gene: TRBV3-1/TRBV3-2
CDR3aa: CASSQEGLLVHEQYF
CDR3nt: TGTGCCAGCAGCCAAGAGGGACTACTCGTCCACGAGCAGTACTTC

d_gene: TRBD1
abundance: .
j_gene: TRBJ2-5
v_gene: TRBV29-1
CDR3aa: CSGTLGTGLIGQETQYF
CDR3nt: TGCAGCGGTACTCTCGGGACAGGGTTGATTGGGCAAGAGACCCAGTACTTC

d_gene: .
abundance: .
j_gene: TRBJ1-2
v_gene: TRBV6-6
CDR3aa: CASTEQVNYGYTF
CDR3nt: TGTGCCAGCACCGAACAGGTGAACTATGGCTACACCTTC

d_gene: .
abundance: .
j_gene: TRBJ1-1
v_gene: TRBV7-8
CDR3aa: CASSYSPGRGTIGTEAFF
CDR3nt: TGTGCCAGCAGCTACTCCCCAGGCAGGGGAACCATAGGCACTGAAGCTTTCTTT

d_gene: .
abundance: .
j_gene: TRBJ1-2
v_gene: TRBV5-4
CDR3aa: CASSLLSTNYGYTF
CDR3nt: TGTGCCAGCAGCTTGCTAAGCACTAACTATGGCTACACCTTC

d_gene: TRBD2
abundance: .
j_gene: TRBJ2-1
v_gene: TRBV7-3
CDR3aa: CASSLGTSSYNEQFF
CDR3nt: TGTGCCAGCAGCCTCGGGACTAGCAGTTACAATGAGCAGTTCTTC

d_gene: TRBD1
abundance: .
j_gene: TRBJ2-2
v_gene: TRBV7-9
CDR3aa: CASSVQGLGTGELFF
CDR3nt: TGTGCCAGCAGCGTACAGGGGCTGGGTACCGGGGAGCTGTTTTTT

d_gene: .
abundance: once
j_gene: TRBJ1-4
v_gene: TRBV7-2
CDR3aa: CASSSGGVEKLFF
CDR3nt: TGTGCCAGCAGCTCTGGGGGGGTGGAAAAACTGTTTTTT

d_gene: .
abundance: .
j_gene: TRBJ1-1
v_gene: TRBV30
CDR3aa: CAWSVRQGSYRVF
CDR3nt: TGTGCCTGGAGTGTACGGCAGGGCTCCTATCGGGTCTTT

d_gene: TRBD2
abundance: .
j_gene: TRBJ2-1
v_gene: TRBV6-4
CDR3aa: CASSDSASGGAHEQFF
CDR3nt: TGTGCCAGCAGTGACTCAGCTAGCGGGGGGGCCCATGAGCAGTTCTTC

d_gene: .
abundance: .
j_gene: TRBJ1-5
v_gene: TRBV11-2
CDR3aa: CASSLGVGGLSHQPQHF
CDR3nt: TGTGCCAGCAGCTTAGGGGTAGGGGGACTATCTCATCAGCCCCAGCATTTT

d_gene: .
abundance: few
j_gene: TRBJ1-2
v_gene: TRBV12-3/TRBV12-4
CDR3aa: CASRQRPSGGYTF
CDR3nt: TGTGCCAGCCGCCAACGCCCCTCGGGGGGCTACACCTTC

d_gene: .
abundance: .
j_gene: TRBJ2-6
v_gene: TRBV14
CDR3aa: CASSPLTGANVLTF
CDR3nt: TGTGCCAGCAGCCCCCTGACAGGGGCCAACGTCCTGACTTTC

d_gene: .
abundance: .
j_gene: TRBJ1-2
v_gene: TRBV28
CDR3aa: CASSLGRGDGYTF
CDR3nt: TGTGCCAGCAGTTTAGGCAGGGGTGACGGCTACACCTTC

d_gene: TRBD1
abundance: .
j_gene: TRBJ2-5
v_gene: TRBV2
CDR3aa: CASRTGGTQYF
CDR3nt: TGTGCCAGCAGGACAGGGGGGACCCAGTACTTC

d_gene: .
abundance: once
j_gene: TRBJ1-1
v_gene: TRBV18
CDR3aa: CASSPGGGGTEAFF
CDR3nt: TGTGCCAGCTCACCCGGAGGGGGGGGCACTGAAGCTTTCTTT

d_gene: TRBD1
abundance: many
j_gene: TRBJ1-5
v_gene: TRBV19
CDR3aa: CASSPRQGALSNQPQHF
CDR3nt: TGTGCCAGTAGTCCGCGACAGGGGGCTCTGAGCAATCAGCCCCAGCATTTT

d_gene: TRBD1
abundance: .
j_gene: TRBJ1-1
v_gene: TRBV18
CDR3aa: CASSEGQGWIGAEAFF
CDR3nt: TGTGCCAGCTCAGAAGGACAGGGTTGGATCGGGGCTGAAGCTTTCTTT

d_gene: TRBD1
abundance: .
j_gene: TRBJ1-1
v_gene: TRBV6-5
CDR3aa: CASTDRLAEAFF
CDR3nt: TGTGCCAGCACGGACAGGTTAGCTGAAGCTTTCTTT

d_gene: .
abundance: .
j_gene: TRBJ2-7
v_gene: TRBV21-1
CDR3aa: CASSKVATRTHSYEQYF
CDR3nt: TGTGCCAGCAGCAAAGTGGCGACGAGGACACACTCCTACGAGCAGTACTTC

d_gene: .
abundance: .
j_gene: TRBJ2-3
v_gene: TRBV5-1
CDR3aa: CASSPWAPTSTDTQYF
CDR3nt: TGCGCCAGCAGCCCCTGGGCCCCTACTAGCACAGATACGCAGTATTTT

d_gene: .
abundance: once
j_gene: TRBJ2-3
v_gene: TRBV21-1
CDR3aa: CASSKEGQGADTQYF
CDR3nt: TGTGCCAGCAGCAAAGAGGGACAGGGGGCAGATACGCAGTATTTT

d_gene: TRBD2
abundance: .
j_gene: TRBJ2-5
v_gene: TRBV27
CDR3aa: CASSFAGLAGETQYF
CDR3nt: TGTGCCAGCAGTTTCGCCGGACTAGCGGGAGAGACCCAGTACTTC

d_gene: .
abundance: .
j_gene: TRBJ2-3
v_gene: TRBV14
CDR3aa: CASSRGLRDTQYF
CDR3nt: TGTGCCAGCAGCCGGGGACTCCGGGATACGCAGTATTTT

d_gene: .
abundance: few
j_gene: TRBJ1-5
v_gene: TRBV6-2/TRBV6-3
CDR3aa: CASSPHRDSDQPQHF
CDR3nt: TGTGCCAGCAGTCCCCACCGGGACTCCGATCAGCCCCAGCATTTT

d_gene: TRBD1
abundance: few
j_gene: TRBJ1-2
v_gene: TRBV5-1
CDR3aa: CASSLYTGGTRGYTF
CDR3nt: TGCGCCAGCAGCTTGTATACAGGGGGTACGCGTGGCTACACCTTC

d_gene: .
abundance: few
j_gene: TRBJ1-1
v_gene: TRBV11-3
CDR3aa: CASSMMEGEAFF
CDR3nt: TGTGCCAGCAGCATGATGGAGGGCGAGGCTTTCTTT

d_gene: .
abundance: .
j_gene: TRBJ1-6
v_gene: TRBV15
CDR3aa: CATSNTGSSYNSPLHF
CDR3nt: TGTGCCACCAGCAATACAGGGAGCTCCTATAATTCACCCCTCCACTTT

d_gene: TRBD2
abundance: .
j_gene: TRBJ2-1
v_gene: TRBV7-8
CDR3aa: CASSLTSVDEQFF
CDR3nt: TGTGCCAGCAGCTTAACTAGCGTCGATGAGCAGTTCTTC

d_gene: TRBD1
abundance: .
j_gene: TRBJ2-7
v_gene: TRBV11-2
CDR3aa: CASSQDRGMAYEQYF
CDR3nt: TGTGCCAGCAGCCAGGACAGGGGGATGGCTTACGAGCAGTACTTC

d_gene: .
abundance: .
j_gene: TRBJ1-5
v_gene: TRBV19
CDR3aa: CASSIDSRNQPQHF
CDR3nt: TGTGCCAGTAGTATTGACAGCCGCAATCAGCCCCAGCATTTT

d_gene: .
abundance: .
j_gene: TRBJ2-7
v_gene: TRBV6-2/TRBV6-3
CDR3aa: CASSSLSREQYF
CDR3nt: TGTGCCAGCAGTTCCCTGTCGAGGGAGCAGTACTTC

d_gene: TRBD2
abundance: .
j_gene: TRBJ2-1
v_gene: TRBV7-9
CDR3aa: CASTISGGGAYNEQFF
CDR3nt: TGTGCCAGCACCATTTCGGGCGGGGGGGCCTACAATGAGCAGTTCTTC

d_gene: TRBD1
abundance: once
j_gene: TRBJ2-2
v_gene: TRBV6-5
CDR3aa: CASKRQGWTGELFF
CDR3nt: TGTGCCAGCAAACGACAGGGATGGACCGGGGAGCTGTTTTTT

d_gene: TRBD1
abundance: .
j_gene: TRBJ1-5
v_gene: TRBV18
CDR3aa: CASSDRAGQPQHF
CDR3nt: TGTGCCAGCTCAGACAGGGCAGGTCAGCCCCAGCATTTT

d_gene: .
abundance: .
j_gene: TRBJ2-2
v_gene: TRBV27
CDR3aa: CASNSDSNTGELFF
CDR3nt: TGTGCCAGCAATTCGGACAGTAACACCGGGGAGCTGTTTTTT

d_gene: .
abundance: many
j_gene: TRBJ1-2
v_gene: TRBV13
CDR3aa: CASSQGGRGYGYTF
CDR3nt: TGTGCCAGCAGCCAAGGGGGTAGAGGATACGGCTACACCTTC

d_gene: TRBD1
abundance: .
j_gene: TRBJ1-3
v_gene: TRBV5-1
CDR3aa: CASSPTGGFGNTIYF
CDR3nt: TGCGCCAGCAGCCCAACAGGGGGCTTCGGAAACACCATATATTTT

d_gene: TRBD1
abundance: .
j_gene: TRBJ1-2
v_gene: TRBV3-1/TRBV3-2
CDR3aa: CASSAEQGATNYGYTF
CDR3nt: TGTGCCAGCAGCGCAGAACAGGGGGCCACTAACTATGGCTACACCTTC

d_gene: TRBD1
abundance: .
j_gene: TRBJ1-1
v_gene: TRBV15
CDR3aa: CATSKTGSTEAFF
CDR3nt: TGTGCCACCAGCAAGACAGGGTCAACTGAAGCTTTCTTT